This TCR beta chain stems from a study of T cells in Graves' hyperthyroidism and ophthalmopathy. The J segment lost 4 bases and the V segment lost 2 bases, leaving 8 bases of the junction unmatched. In germline, CDR1 is MNHNS, CDR2 SASEGT. This CDR3 region has 15 residues. Many counts were recorded for this clonotype. Amplified TCR beta CDR3 regions derived from RNA transcripts. The study used the HTBI primer set for a first-round RT-PCR of the TCR CDR3. TCRdb re-called the multiplex PCR reads through MiXCR, storing one row per CDR3 protein. The repertoire consists of around 600,000 distinct CDR3 sequences, with approximately 16% occurring once and the leading ten covering under 3.5%.

The receptor's source is a woman between 35 and 50 years old with Graves' ophthalmopathy. Material: blood. The chain recombines TRBV6-1 with TRBJ2-7, with TRBD1 matching over 7 bases. The CDR3 sequence is CASSEQGTAGYEQYF. The DNA of the CDR3 is TGTGCCAGCAGTGAACAAGGGACAGCCGGATACGAGCAGTACTTC.